These 17 T cell receptor beta chains were all obtained from the same sample, sequenced in a study of beta chain features in type 1 diabetes. All of the isolated RNA was reverse transcribed, so expressed TCRB transcripts were sequenced. Data came from immunoSEQ multiplex PCR; TCRdb stores just in-frame clones and leaves some out. The sample has about 270,000 clones; less than 15% are singletons. Sequenced sample: naive CD4+ T cells from blood. Receptors were obtained from a middle-aged woman in good health.

Only a few counts were recorded for this clone. The CDR3 here is CASSLRPNTEAFF. The DNA for the CDR3 is TGTGCCAGCAGCTTGAGGCCTAACACTGAAGCTTTCTTT. This rearrangement joins TRBV4-2 to TRBJ1-1; D unclear. V lost 5 bases and J lost 2, with 9 bases in between. The CDR3 is 13 amino acids. Germline assignment: CDR1 LGHNA and CDR2 YNFKEQ.

The chain uses TRBV9 and TRBJ1-2; D might be TRBD1 (5 bases). Trimming pared 0 bases from V and 8 bases from J, leaving 20 bases between. The CDR3 consists of 16 residues. Germline-derived CDR1 and CDR2 are SGDLS and YYNGEE. The CDR3 nucleotides are TGTGCCAGCAGCGTAGTCGGGGGGTTCCCTATCGTCGGCTACACCTTC. Its protein product is CASSVVGGFPIVGYTF.

The table lists this clone with a few counts. This chain joins TRBV19 and TRBJ1-5; no firm D call. V dropped 8 bases and J dropped 4 bases, with 12 bases sitting between them. From germline, CDR1 is LNHDA and CDR2 SQIVND (reference sequence). The CDR3 is 13 residues long. CDR3: CASRFTENQPQHF. Written as DNA, the CDR3 is TGTGCCAGTCGCTTTACAGAAAATCAGCCCCAGCATTTT.

The V and J genes are TRBV6-1 and TRBJ2-4; 7 nucleotides match TRBD1. Per the germline V gene, CDR1 is MNHNS and CDR2 is SASEGT. J was trimmed by 12 bases and V by 3 bases; bases with no gene match: 5. The CDR3 is 12 residues long. The CDR3 DNA reads as TGTGCCAGCAGTGAGGACAGGCGGAATCAGTACTTC. Translating it yields CASSEDRRNQYF.

This clone was observed a handful of times. The chain uses TRBV19 and TRBJ1-4; D unresolved. Germline V CDR1 and CDR2: LNHDA, SQIVND (reference sequence). CDR3 length: 13 residues. Trimming cost V 2 bases and J 8 bases, with 9 bases left between them. The DNA of the CDR3 is TGTGCCAGTAGTATACAGCGTGACGAAAAACTGTTTTTT. Its protein product is CASSIQRDEKLFF.

The chain combines TRBV25-1 with TRBJ1-4; D is unresolved. The CDR3 is 15 amino acids. V was pared by 5 bases and J by 7 bases, with 17 bases between. Per germline, CDR1 MGHDK and CDR2 SYGVNS. The CDR3 DNA sequence: TGTGCCAGCAGTATAGTTGCCCACCTAGGTGAAAAACTGTTTTTT. It specifies CASSIVAHLGEKLFF.

The genes are TRBV7-2 and TRBJ2-3; 11 bases are shared with TRBD2. V gave up 3 bases and J gave up 6 bases; unmatched junction bases: 5. CDR1 and CDR2 from the germline V gene are SGHTA and FQGNSA. The CDR3 contains 15 residues. The CDR3 protein is CASSLLAGGRDTQYF. In nucleotides, the CDR3 is TGTGCCAGCAGCTTGCTAGCGGGGGGTCGGGATACGCAGTATTTT.

The chain carries TRBV9 and TRBJ2-1; 9 bases map to TRBD2. The CDR3 is made up of 16 amino acids. Germline lookup yields CDR1 SGDLS and CDR2 YYNGEE. V shed 0 bases and J 9 bases; nucleotides not matched to a gene: 10. The CDR3 loop reads CASSVELRGGLGEQFF. The DNA of the CDR3 is TGTGCCAGCAGCGTAGAGTTGCGGGGGGGCCTAGGTGAGCAGTTCTTC.

This chain uses TRBV5-1 with TRBJ2-5; TRBD1 is a possible D gene (5 bases). The CDR3 length is 14 residues. Trimming removed 4 bases from V and 5 bases from J, with 15 bases in between. Germline-derived CDR1 and CDR2 are SGHRS and YFSETQ. This chain's CDR3 is CASSPAGMMETQYF. The CDR3 DNA follows: TGCGCCAGCAGCCCAGCAGGGATGATGGAGACCCAGTACTTC.

This sequence joins TRBV25-1 and TRBJ1-4; TRBD1 aligns across 9 bases. This CDR3 has 15 amino acids. The junction had 5 bases not matched to a gene; V was cut back by 4 bases and J by 5 bases. Germline V lookup: CDR1 MGHDK, CDR2 SYGVNS. The CDR3 DNA reads as TGTGCCAGCAGTGGACCGGGACAGGGCAATGAAAAACTGTTTTTT. It specifies CASSGPGQGNEKLFF.

This clone was counted ten times or more. This rearrangement joins TRBV9 to TRBJ1-2; 7 bases are shared with TRBD1. Germline CDR1 SGDLS, CDR2 YYNGEE. Trimming took 2 bases from V and 4 from J; bases not matched to a gene: 8. The CDR3 consists of 15 residues. The CDR3, as DNA: TGTGCCAGCAGCGTGGGGACAGAGTCGAGCTATGGCTACACCTTC. This encodes CASSVGTESSYGYTF. Variable domain in full (rest from reference TRBV9 and TRBJ1-2): DSGVTQTPKHLITATGQRVTLRCSPRSGDLSVYWYQQSLDQGLQFLIQYYNGEERAKGNILERFSAQQFPDLHSELNLSSLELGDSALYFCASSVGTESSYGYTFGSGTRLTVV.

The genes are TRBV5-1 and TRBJ1-3; a possible D gene is TRBD1 (5 bases). The CDR3 is 15 amino acids. Germline CDR1 is SGHRS and CDR2 is YFSETQ. V was trimmed by 4 bases and J by 0 bases, leaving 11 bases between them. CDR3 sequence (DNA): TGCGCCAGCAGCGGAGACAGCTTCTCTGGAAACACCATATATTTT. Amino acid sequence: CASSGDSFSGNTIYF. Drawing the rest from reference TRBV5-1 and TRBJ1-3, the complete variable domain is KAGVTQTPRYLIKTRGQQVTLSCSPISGHRSVSWYQQTPGQGLQFLFEYFSETQRNKGNFPGRFSGRQFSNSRSEMNVSTLELGDSALYLCASSGDSFSGNTIYFGEGSWLTVV.

V and J are TRBV28 and TRBJ2-7, with 7 bases aligning to TRBD2. Trimming at V came to 5 bases and at J to 5 bases, leaving 15 bases not matched to a gene. The CDR3 loop spans 16 amino acids. CDR1 is MDHEN and CDR2 is SYDVKM in the germline V gene. CDR3 coding DNA: TGTGCCAGCAGTCGCGGCGACGCCGGCGGGGGACACGAGCAGTACTTC. Protein product: CASSRGDAGGGHEQYF.

The rearrangement uses TRBV6-6 and TRBJ1-5, with 8 nucleotides matching TRBD1. The junction had 4 bases not matched to a gene; V was cut back by 6 bases and J by 0 bases. The CDR3 spans 15 residues. From germline, CDR1 is MNHNY and CDR2 SVGAGI (reference sequence). The CDR3 protein is CASRTGTGSNQPQHF. The CDR3 bases are TGTGCCAGCAGGACGGGGACAGGTAGCAATCAGCCCCAGCATTTT.

The table lists this clone with a few counts. V and J are TRBV7-6 and TRBJ2-7; TRBD1 matches 11 bases. The CDR3 has 13 residues. In germline, CDR1 is SGHVS, CDR2 FNYEAQ. V was clipped by 7 bases and J by 5 bases; unmatched bases: 4. CDR3 residues: CASMDRGRNEQYF. The CDR3 region has the DNA TGTGCCAGCATGGACAGGGGGCGGAACGAGCAGTACTTC.

This clone was detected a few times. The rearrangement links TRBV9 to TRBJ1-1, with a tentative D call TRBD1 (6 bases). This CDR3 is built from 16 residues. V lost 0 bases to trimming and J lost 1 base, with 13 bases between them. Germline CDR1 and CDR2: SGDLS and YYNGEE. The CDR3 loop is CASSVDSWGRNTEAFF. The CDR3 nucleotides read TGTGCCAGCAGCGTAGATAGTTGGGGGCGGAACACTGAAGCTTTCTTT.

This clone was seen a handful of times. J is TRBJ2-5 and V is TRBV19, with 8 bases lining up with TRBD2. V was pared by 3 bases and J by 3 bases, with 6 bases of the junction left unmatched. The CDR3 length is 15 residues. Germline V lookup: CDR1 LNHDA, CDR2 SQIVND (reference sequence). The CDR3 bases are TGTGCCAGTAGTATTGATGGAGCGGGGGAAGAGACCCAGTACTTC. Residues: CASSIDGAGEETQYF.